This TCR beta chain stems from a study of T cell repertoires in cytomegalovirus infection. About the study: CMV infection plus the matching HLA type was flagged by public TCR beta signatures.

TCRdb independently ran MiXCR on the reads; one entry per CDR3 protein. The sample lists around 130,000 distinct CDR3 sequences; almost 9% were seen once. The study's findings and limits: Pooled public TCR beta family frequency picked out CMV carriers with the relevant HLA. Dominating the ex vivo response were HLA-C-restricted CMV-specific TCR beta clonotypes.

CDR1 and CDR2 from the germline V gene are SGHTA and FQGNSA. The CDR3 runs to 12 residues. Trimming took 6 bases from V and 0 from J, leaving 6 bases between them. This clonotype appeared many times. Its matching antigen is unknown. The chain carries TRBV7-2 and TRBJ2-7, with unresolved D. The source of this sequence is a human donor in good health (CMV status not recorded). Some clones in this sample may be carry-over from other donors' samples. Material: PBMCs. DNA of the CDR3: TGTGCCAGCAGGACCGGCTCCTACGAGCAGTACTTC. It encodes CASRTGSYEQYF.